This T cell receptor beta chain was retrieved from a study of T cell changes during pregnancy in multiple sclerosis. Deletions cut 4 bases from V and 6 bases from J, with 15 bases between. The CDR3 sequence is 15 residues long. CDR1 is MNHEY and CDR2 is SMNVEV in the germline V gene (reference sequence). The table came from immunoSEQ multiplex PCR; TCRdb's copy has only in-frame clones and leaves some out. The data hold 45,000 to 60,000 clones, with around 90% observed a single time. Sequenced here: CD8+ T cells from peripheral blood mononuclear cells, sampled before pregnancy. The receptor comes from a female donor with multiple sclerosis, enrolled in a pregnancy study. This chain connects TRBV27 to TRBJ1-4; possibly TRBD1 for D (5 bases). CDR3 amino acids: CASSSIGAGDEKLFF. CDR3 sequence (DNA): TGTGCCAGCAGTTCGATAGGGGCGGGGGATGAAAAACTGTTTTTT.